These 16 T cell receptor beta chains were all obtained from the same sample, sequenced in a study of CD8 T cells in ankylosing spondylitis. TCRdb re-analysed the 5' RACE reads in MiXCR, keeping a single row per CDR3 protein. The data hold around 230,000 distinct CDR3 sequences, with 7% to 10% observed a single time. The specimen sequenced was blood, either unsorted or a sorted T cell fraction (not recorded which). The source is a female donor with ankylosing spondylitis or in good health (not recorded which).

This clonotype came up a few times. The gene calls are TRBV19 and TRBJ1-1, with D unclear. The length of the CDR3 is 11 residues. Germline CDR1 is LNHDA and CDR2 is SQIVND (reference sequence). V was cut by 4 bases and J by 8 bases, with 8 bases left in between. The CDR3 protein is CASSTGLEAFF. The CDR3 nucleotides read TGTGCCAGTAGTACGGGCCTAGAAGCTTTCTTT.

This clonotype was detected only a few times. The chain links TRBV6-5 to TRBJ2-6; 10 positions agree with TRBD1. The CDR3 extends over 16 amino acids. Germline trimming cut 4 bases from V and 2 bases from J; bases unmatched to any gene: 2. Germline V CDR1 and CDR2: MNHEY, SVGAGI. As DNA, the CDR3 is TGTGCCAGCAGTTGGGGGACAGGGGCTGGGGCCAACGTCCTGACTTTC. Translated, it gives CASSWGTGAGANVLTF.

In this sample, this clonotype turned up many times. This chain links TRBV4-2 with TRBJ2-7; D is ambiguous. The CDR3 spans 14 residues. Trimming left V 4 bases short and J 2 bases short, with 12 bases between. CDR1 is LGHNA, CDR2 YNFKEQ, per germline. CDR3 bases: TGTGCCAGCAGCCGGAACGGACCTGCCTACGAGCAGTACTTC. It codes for CASSRNGPAYEQYF.

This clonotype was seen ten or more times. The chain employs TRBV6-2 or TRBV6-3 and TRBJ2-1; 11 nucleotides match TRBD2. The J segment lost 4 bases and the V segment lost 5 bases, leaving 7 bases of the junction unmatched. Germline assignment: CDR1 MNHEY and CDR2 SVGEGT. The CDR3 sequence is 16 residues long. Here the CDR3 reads CASSLRTSGPYNEQFF. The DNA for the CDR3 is TGTGCCAGCAGTCTCCGGACTAGCGGGCCTTACAATGAGCAGTTCTTC.

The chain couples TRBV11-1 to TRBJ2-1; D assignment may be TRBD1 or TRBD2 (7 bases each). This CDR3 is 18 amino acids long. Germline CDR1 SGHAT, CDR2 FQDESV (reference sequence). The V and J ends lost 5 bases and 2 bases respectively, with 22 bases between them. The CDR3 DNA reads TGTGCCAGCAGCCATTCCCCAGGGGGGGAGACCCCCTACAATGAGCAGTTCTTC. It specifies CASSHSPGGETPYNEQFF. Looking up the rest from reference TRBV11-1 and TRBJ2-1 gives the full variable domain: EAEVAQSPRYKITEKSQAVAFWCDPISGHATLYWYRQILGQGPELLVQFQDESVVDDSQLPKDRFSAERLKGVDSTLKIQPAELGDSAMYLCASSHSPGGETPYNEQFFGPGTRLTVL.

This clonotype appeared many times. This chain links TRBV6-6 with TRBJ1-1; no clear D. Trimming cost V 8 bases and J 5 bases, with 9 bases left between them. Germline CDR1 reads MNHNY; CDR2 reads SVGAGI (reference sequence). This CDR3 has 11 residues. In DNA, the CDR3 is TGTGCCAGCGGGCCCCGAACTGAAGCTTTCTTT. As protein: CASGPRTEAFF.

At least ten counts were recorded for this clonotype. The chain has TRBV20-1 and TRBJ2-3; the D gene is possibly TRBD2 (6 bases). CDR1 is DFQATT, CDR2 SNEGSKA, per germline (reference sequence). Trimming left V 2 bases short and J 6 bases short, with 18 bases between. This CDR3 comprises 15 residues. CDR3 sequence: CSARLGGTGRDTQYF. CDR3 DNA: TGCAGTGCTAGACTAGGCGGGACGGGAAGGGATACGCAGTATTTT.

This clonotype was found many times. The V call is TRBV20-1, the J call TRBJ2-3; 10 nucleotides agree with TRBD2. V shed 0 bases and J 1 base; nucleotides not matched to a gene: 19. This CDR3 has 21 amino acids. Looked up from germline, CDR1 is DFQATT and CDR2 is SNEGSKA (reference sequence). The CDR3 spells CSARDLLAGIGLGAGTDTQYF. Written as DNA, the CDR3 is TGCAGTGCTAGAGACCTACTAGCGGGAATCGGACTTGGAGCGGGCACAGATACGCAGTATTTT.

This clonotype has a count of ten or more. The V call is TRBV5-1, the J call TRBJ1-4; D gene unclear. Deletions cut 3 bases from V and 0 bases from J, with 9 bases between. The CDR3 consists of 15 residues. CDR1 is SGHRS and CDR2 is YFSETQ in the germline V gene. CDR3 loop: CASSWGGSTNEKLFF. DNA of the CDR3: TGCGCCAGCAGCTGGGGAGGGTCAACTAATGAAAAACTGTTTTTT.

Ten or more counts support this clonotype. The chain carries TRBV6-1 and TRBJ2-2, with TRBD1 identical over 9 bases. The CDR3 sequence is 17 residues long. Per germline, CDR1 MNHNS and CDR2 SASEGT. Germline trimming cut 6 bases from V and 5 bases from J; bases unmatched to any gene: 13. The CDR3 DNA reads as TGTGCCAGCAGCACCCTACGCAACAGGGGGCAAACCGGGGAGCTGTTTTTT. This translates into CASSTLRNRGQTGELFF.

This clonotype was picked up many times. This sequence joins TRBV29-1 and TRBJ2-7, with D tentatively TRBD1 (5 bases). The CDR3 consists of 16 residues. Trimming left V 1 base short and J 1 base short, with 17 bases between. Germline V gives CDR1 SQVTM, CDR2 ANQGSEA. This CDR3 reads CSVEVPTAPGSYEQYF. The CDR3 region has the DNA TGCAGCGTTGAAGTCCCGACAGCCCCAGGTTCCTACGAGCAGTACTTC.

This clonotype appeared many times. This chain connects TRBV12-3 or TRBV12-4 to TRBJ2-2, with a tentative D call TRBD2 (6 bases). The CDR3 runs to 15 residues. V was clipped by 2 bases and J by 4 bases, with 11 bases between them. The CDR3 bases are TGTGCCAGCAGTTTAATAGCGGTGGGCACCGGGGAGCTGTTTTTT. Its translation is CASSLIAVGTGELFF.

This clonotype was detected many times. In DNA, the CDR3 is TGCAGTGCTAGTCCAGGAGAGTATGGCTACACCTTC. Amino acid sequence: CSASPGEYGYTF. The rearrangement joins TRBV20-1 to TRBJ1-2; D is unclear. The CDR3 is made up of 12 amino acids. V was cut by 3 bases and J by 5 bases, with 10 bases left in between. Per the germline V gene, CDR1 is DFQATT and CDR2 is SNEGSKA (reference sequence).

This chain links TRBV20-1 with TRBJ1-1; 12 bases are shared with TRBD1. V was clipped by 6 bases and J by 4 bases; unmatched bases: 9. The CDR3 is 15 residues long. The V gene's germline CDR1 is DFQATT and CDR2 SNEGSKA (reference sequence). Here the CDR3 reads CSARDRGRPVTEAFF. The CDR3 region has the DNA TGCAGTGCGAGGGACAGGGGGCGTCCCGTCACTGAAGCTTTCTTT.

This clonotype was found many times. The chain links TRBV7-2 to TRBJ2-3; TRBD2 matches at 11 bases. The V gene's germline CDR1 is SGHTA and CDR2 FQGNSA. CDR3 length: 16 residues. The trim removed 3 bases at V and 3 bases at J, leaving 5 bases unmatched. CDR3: CASSLTLAGATDTQYF. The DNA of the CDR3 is TGTGCCAGCAGCTTGACACTAGCGGGAGCAACAGATACGCAGTATTTT.

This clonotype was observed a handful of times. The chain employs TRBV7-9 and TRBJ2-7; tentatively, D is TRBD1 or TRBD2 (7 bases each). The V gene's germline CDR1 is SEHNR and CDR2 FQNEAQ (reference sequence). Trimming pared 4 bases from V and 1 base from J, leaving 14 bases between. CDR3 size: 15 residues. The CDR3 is CASSWGGDRSYEQYF. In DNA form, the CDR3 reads TGTGCCAGCAGCTGGGGAGGGGACAGATCCTACGAGCAGTACTTC.